This entry lists 25 T cell receptor beta chains sequenced from one sample in a study of blood T cells in healthy people across ages. A second PCR, run for about 7 to 12 cycles, used a sample-barcoded 5' primer plus a J-beta primer mix. MiXCR, run by TCRdb on the 5' RACE reads, gives a single entry per CDR3 protein. The table has 1.5 million to 2 million distinct CDR3 sequences, around half seen once. The sequencing input was blood. The receptors were gathered from a middle-aged woman in good health.

As concerns this clonotype: Since a much larger clone is just one base distant, this may be a read error. This rearrangement joins TRBV10-3 to TRBJ2-5; D remains unclear. In germline, CDR1 is ENHRY, CDR2 SYGVKD. This CDR3 comprises 14 residues. Between the trimmed V and J ends, which lost 2 bases and 6 bases, there was a span of 13 bases. The CDR3 DNA reads TGTGCCATCAGTGAGGTCGGGCCTGGGAAGACCCAGTACTTC. Protein sequence: CAISEVGPGKTQYF.

The CDR3 DNA sequence: TGCAGTGCTGACAGAACAGGGTCGGCGGAAAAACTGTTTTTT. Translated, it gives CSADRTGSAEKLFF. This chain connects TRBV20-1 to TRBJ1-4, with a tentative D call TRBD1 (6 bases). The germline CDR1 and CDR2 sequences are DFQATT and SNEGSKA (reference sequence). The CDR3 loop spans 14 amino acids. Trimming left V 5 bases short and J 8 bases short, with 18 bases between.

This clonotype came up a few times. The rearrangement links TRBV20-1 to TRBJ2-7, with D possibly being TRBD1 (5 bases). V lost 3 bases and J lost 2, with 17 bases in between. Germline V gives CDR1 DFQATT, CDR2 SNEGSKA (reference sequence). CDR3 length: 15 amino acids. The CDR3 loop reads CSASSSWGEPYEQYF. CDR3 bases: TGCAGTGCTAGTTCAAGTTGGGGCGAACCCTACGAGCAGTACTTC.

In DNA, the CDR3 is TGTGCCAGCAGTCACAGGGTGTCCTCTGGAAACACCATATATTTT. As protein: CASSHRVSSGNTIYF. The chain carries TRBV6-6 and TRBJ1-3, with D tentatively TRBD1 (6 bases). The CDR3 runs 15 residues. In germline, CDR1 is MNHNY, CDR2 SVGAGI (reference sequence). Trimming pared 5 bases from V and 0 bases from J, leaving 11 bases between.

This sequence joins TRBV20-1 and TRBJ1-2, with TRBD1 identical over 7 bases. Trimming removed 1 base from V and 4 bases from J; junction bases left unmatched: 9. The length of the CDR3 is 15 residues. Germline V gene data show CDR1 as DFQATT and CDR2 as SNEGSKA (reference sequence). CDR3 in amino acids: CSARASGTAAYGYTF. As DNA, the CDR3 is TGCAGTGCTAGAGCCTCCGGGACAGCCGCCTATGGCTACACCTTC.

The chain has TRBV18 and TRBJ2-5; 10 bases fit TRBD1. The junction had 4 bases not matched to a gene; V was cut back by 2 bases and J by 4 bases. Germline V CDR1 and CDR2: KGHSH, LQKENI. The CDR3 sequence is 15 residues long. The CDR3 reads CASSPGTGAPETQYF. The DNA for the CDR3 is TGTGCCAGCTCACCAGGGACAGGGGCCCCAGAGACCCAGTACTTC.

V gene TRBV4-2 combines with J gene TRBJ2-4, with D perhaps TRBD1 (6 bases). The J call is doubtful: the DNA matches TRBJ2-5 better. The CDR3 spans 13 residues. Germline V gene sequence: CDR1 LGHNA, CDR2 YNFKEQ. The CDR3 DNA is TGTGCCAGCAGCCGGACAGTATCCGAGACCCAGTACTTC. Protein product: CASSRTVSETQYF.

The chain joins TRBV6-2 or TRBV6-3 to TRBJ1-2, with 9 nucleotides matching TRBD1. The V gene end was trimmed by 6 bases and the J gene end by 6 bases; junction bases not matched to a gene: 5. Germline V CDR1 and CDR2: MNHEY, SVGEGT. The CDR3 extends over 13 amino acids. Here the CDR3 reads CASRPTGGNGYTF. The CDR3 DNA sequence: TGTGCCAGCAGGCCAACAGGGGGCAATGGCTACACCTTC.

This chain joins TRBV6-2 or TRBV6-3 and TRBJ2-7; D assignment may be TRBD1 or TRBD2 (5 bases each). This CDR3 contains 14 residues. Trimming left V 2 bases short and J 3 bases short, with 11 bases between. CDR1 MNHEY and CDR2 SVGEGT come from the germline V gene. The CDR3 region is CASSYGGRVYEQYF. In nucleotides, the CDR3 is TGTGCCAGCAGTTACGGGGGAAGAGTCTACGAGCAGTACTTC.

This clonotype was seen a few times. V is TRBV6-5 and J is TRBJ1-2, with a weak D call TRBD1 (6 bases). The CDR3 covers 20 residues. Trimming stripped 0 bases from V and 2 bases from J, with 25 bases between. CDR1 and CDR2 from the germline V gene are MNHEY and SVGAGI. CDR3 amino acids: CASSYSGRGAQPSLNYGYTF. Here the CDR3 DNA reads TGTGCCAGCAGTTACTCGGGAAGGGGGGCCCAACCCTCCCTCAACTATGGCTACACCTTC.

This clonotype has a count of ten or more. The chain combines TRBV10-3 with TRBJ2-5; weak D call: TRBD1 (6 bases). Trimming took 3 bases from V and 3 from J, leaving 17 bases between them. CDR3 size: 16 residues. Germline V CDR1 and CDR2: ENHRY, SYGVKD. The CDR3 DNA is TGTGCCATCAGTGACAGCGCCCAGGGGTCGAAAGAGACCCAGTACTTC. The encoded protein is CAISDSAQGSKETQYF.

The sample holds a few counts of this clonotype. The genes are TRBV10-3 and TRBJ2-7; D remains unclear. From germline, CDR1 is ENHRY and CDR2 SYGVKD. This CDR3 comprises 15 residues. The V end lost 2 bases, the J end lost 2 bases, and 13 bases lay between the germline ends. The CDR3, as DNA: TGTGCCATCAGTGAGCCGGACGTTCGAACCTACGAGCAGTACTTC. It codes for CAISEPDVRTYEQYF.

The chain couples TRBV11-2 to TRBJ2-3; perhaps TRBD2 as D (7 bases). The V end lost 5 bases, the J end lost 0 bases, and 15 bases lay between the germline ends. Germline lookup yields CDR1 SGHAT and CDR2 FQNNGV. The CDR3 consists of 16 residues. CDR3 loop: CASSGMGGPSTDTQYF. CDR3 DNA sequence: TGTGCCAGCAGCGGTATGGGGGGGCCGAGCACAGATACGCAGTATTTT.

The CDR3 nucleotides read TGCAGCGTCCCTTCTTTAGCGGGGGGGAGCTCCTACGAGCAGTACTTC. Protein product: CSVPSLAGGSSYEQYF. The chain has TRBV29-1 and TRBJ2-7, with 11 bases matching TRBD2. This CDR3 has 16 amino acids. Germline V gene data show CDR1 as SQVTM and CDR2 as ANQGSEA. V lost 6 bases to trimming and J lost 0 bases; unmatched junction nucleotides: 10.

The chain couples TRBV20-1 to TRBJ1-5, with a possible D match to TRBD1 (6 bases). V dropped 2 bases and J dropped 7 bases, with 15 bases sitting between them. The V gene's germline CDR1 is DFQATT and CDR2 SNEGSKA (reference sequence). The CDR3 loop spans 14 amino acids. In DNA, the CDR3 is TGCAGTGCTAGATGGGGCCCAGGGGAACAGCCCCAGCATTTT. Translated: CSARWGPGEQPQHF.

This clonotype came up a few times. The rearrangement joins TRBV28 to TRBJ2-1; 8 nucleotides match TRBD2. Trimming removed 8 bases from V and 3 bases from J; junction bases left unmatched: 15. From germline, CDR1 is MDHEN and CDR2 SYDVKM. The CDR3 length is 17 residues. The DNA for the CDR3 is TGTGCCAGCCATCGGGGGGGGGCCTTTTTGAACTACAATGAGCAGTTCTTC. Residues: CASHRGGAFLNYNEQFF.

This chain connects TRBV14 to TRBJ2-1, with D unclear. V lost 4 bases to trimming and J lost 0 bases, with 10 bases between them. The CDR3 is 15 residues long. In germline, CDR1 is SGHDN, CDR2 FVKESK. Here the CDR3 reads CASSRWKSSYNEQFF. CDR3 coding DNA: TGTGCCAGCAGCCGTTGGAAAAGCTCCTACAATGAGCAGTTCTTC.

This clonotype turned up a few times. The V call is TRBV7-2, the J call TRBJ1-5, with 8 positions matching TRBD1. The CDR3 has 13 amino acids. J was trimmed by 7 bases and V by 5 bases; bases with no gene match: 4. Germline CDR1 reads SGHTA; CDR2 reads FQGNSA. Here the CDR3 reads CASSRGTGQPQHF. DNA for the CDR3: TGTGCCAGCAGCCGAGGGACAGGACAGCCCCAGCATTTT.

This clonotype was detected a few times. This sequence joins TRBV6-5 and TRBJ2-5; D unclear. In germline, CDR1 is MNHEY, CDR2 SVGAGI. This CDR3 region has 14 residues. V was cut by 2 bases and J by 2 bases, with 9 bases left in between. CDR3 loop: CASSYGPLQETQYF. The DNA for the CDR3 is TGTGCCAGCAGTTACGGACCCCTACAAGAGACCCAGTACTTC.

Comments on this clonotype: Germline is not matched at one junction end, which may reflect a read error. J is TRBJ2-3 and V is TRBV4-3; TRBD1 aligns across 7 bases. Germline loops: CDR1 LGHNA, CDR2 YSLEER. The CDR3 runs 15 residues. CDR3 DNA sequence: TGCGCCAGCAGCCCCCAGGGGACAGCCACAGGTACGCAGTATTTT. This translates into CASSPQGTATGTQYF.

This clonotype appeared a few times. The J gene is TRBJ2-3, the V gene TRBV7-8; unclear D gene. The V gene's germline CDR1 is SGHVS and CDR2 FQNEAQ. The CDR3 totals 15 residues. Deletions cut 0 bases from V and 4 bases from J, with 11 bases between. CDR3 loop: CASSLALTDSDTQYF. CDR3 nucleotides: TGTGCCAGCAGCTTAGCGTTGACCGATTCAGATACGCAGTATTTT.

Of note for this clonotype: A much larger clone is a single base away; this may be a read error. This rearrangement joins TRBV7-9 to TRBJ2-7, with D tentatively TRBD1 (6 bases). Trimming removed 5 bases at V and 8 bases at J, with 13 bases between. The V gene's germline CDR1 is SEHNR and CDR2 FQNEAQ (reference sequence). The CDR3 extends over 12 amino acids. The CDR3 is CASSPTGDKQYF. In nucleotides, the CDR3 is TGTGCCAGCAGCCCGACAGGTGACAAGCAGTACTTC. The full variable domain, completed using reference TRBV7-9 and TRBJ2-7, is DTGVSQNPRHKITKRGQNVTFRCDPISEHNRLYWYRQTLGQGPEFLTYFQNEAQLEKSRLLSDRFSAERPKGSFSTLEIQRTEQGDSAMYLCASSPTGDKQYFGPGTRLTVT.

This rearrangement joins TRBV4-3 to TRBJ2-3; 9 bases match TRBD1. V lost 1 base to trimming and J lost 11 bases; unmatched junction nucleotides: 4. CDR1 is LGHNA and CDR2 is YSLEER in the germline V gene. CDR3 length: 13 residues. The CDR3 nucleotides are TGCGCCAGCAGCCAAGGAACAGGGGGCAAGCAGTATTTT. This sequence encodes CASSQGTGGKQYF.

The chain is built from TRBV6-1 and TRBJ2-1, with 7 positions matching TRBD1. The germline CDR1 and CDR2 sequences are MNHNS and SASEGT. V lost 8 bases to trimming and J lost 4 bases; unmatched junction nucleotides: 8. The CDR3 runs 14 residues. In DNA form, the CDR3 reads TGTGCCAGCCTAAGGGGGCAGTTATACAATGAGCAGTTCTTC. Amino acids: CASLRGQLYNEQFF.

This clonotype was seen once. The V gene is TRBV14, the J gene TRBJ2-7; 9 bases map to TRBD1. The DNA matches TRBJ2-5 better at its end, which makes the J call doubtful. Germline loops: CDR1 SGHDN, CDR2 FVKESK. The CDR3 spans 17 residues. The CDR3 loop is CASSQDLTTGGGETQYF. CDR3 nucleotide sequence: TGTGCCAGCAGCCAAGATCTAACCACAGGGGGCGGGGAGACCCAGTACTTC.